The 27 T cell receptor beta chains given below trace back to one sample, sequenced in a study of cytomegalovirus exposure and HLA in healthy donors. 60 Vbeta and 13 Jbeta primers were used in PCR. The repertoire was sequenced with immunoSEQ multiplex PCR; TCRdb's copy has only in-frame clones and lacks some. This sample carries over 150,000 clones, 87% of them seen once, and the ten largest clones take under 0.95%. The specimen sequenced was PBMCs. These receptors were collected from a woman aged 25 to 39 in good health and CMV-seronegative.

The chain uses TRBV9 and TRBJ1-1; TRBD1 agrees at 7 bases. The J segment lost 1 base and the V segment lost 2 bases, leaving 2 bases of the junction unmatched. There are 14 residues in the CDR3. Germline lookup yields CDR1 SGDLS and CDR2 YYNGEE. CDR3 DNA sequence: TGTGCCAGCAGCGTTGACAGGGAGAACACTGAAGCTTTCTTT. Its protein is CASSVDRENTEAFF.

For this clone: The DNA is left out, because the CDR3 cannot be placed on it with certainty; the CDR3 is given as TCRdb lists it. The V and J genes are TRBV21-1 and TRBJ1-3; the table's TRBD1 call for D was not verified on the DNA. TRBV21-1 is a known pseudogene. The CDR3 sequence runs 19 residues, both termini included. The CDR3 is CASKVGLGAAFYSGNTIYF.

This chain joins TRBV11-2 and TRBJ2-2; D gene unclear. V lost 5 bases to trimming and J lost 4 bases, with 11 bases between them. The CDR3 length is 14 residues. Per germline, CDR1 SGHAT and CDR2 FQNNGV. CDR3 residues: CASSLPSATGELFF. CDR3 nucleotides: TGTGCCAGCAGCCTGCCCAGCGCCACCGGGGAGCTGTTTTTT.

The chain joins TRBV25-1 to TRBJ1-1, with TRBD1 as a possible D gene (5 bases). The CDR3 covers 14 residues. V was trimmed by 1 base and J by 3 bases, leaving 9 bases between them. Looked up from germline, CDR1 is MGHDK and CDR2 is SYGVNS. The DNA for the CDR3 is TGTGCCAGCAGTGAATTCCCCAGGGACACTGAAGCTTTCTTT. Encoded protein: CASSEFPRDTEAFF.

The chain links TRBV18 to TRBJ1-1; no clear D gene. With 3 bases removed from V and 0 bases from J, the gap between germline ends came to 8 bases. In germline, CDR1 is KGHSH, CDR2 LQKENI. The CDR3 is 14 residues long. The CDR3 bases are TGTGCCAGCTCACCGAAACTGGTGAACACTGAAGCTTTCTTT. Protein product: CASSPKLVNTEAFF.

This sequence joins TRBV28 and TRBJ2-7, with 7 bases identical to TRBD1. In germline, CDR1 is MDHEN, CDR2 SYDVKM. J was trimmed by 5 bases and V by 5 bases; bases with no gene match: 9. CDR3 length: 14 residues. The DNA of the CDR3 is TGTGCCAGCAGTAAAGACAGGGAAATCCACGAGCAGTACTTC. Its translation: CASSKDREIHEQYF.

This clone was recorded once. The chain carries TRBV9 and TRBJ2-3; 7 bases line up with TRBD1. Germline V CDR1 and CDR2: SGDLS, YYNGEE. The CDR3 is 16 amino acids. Germline trimming cut 4 bases from V and 2 bases from J; bases unmatched to any gene: 10. This CDR3 is CASSQDPGTVTDTQYF. CDR3 DNA: TGTGCCAGCAGCCAAGACCCCGGGACAGTCACAGATACGCAGTATTTT.

The chain has TRBV18 and TRBJ2-5, with a tentative D call TRBD1 (5 bases). The assigned J gene may be wrong: the sequence end matches TRBJ2-7 better. CDR1 is KGHSH and CDR2 is LQKENI in the germline V gene. The CDR3 has 13 amino acids. The CDR3 coding sequence is TGTGCCAGCTCACCGACAGTTGTCTACGAGCAGTACTTC. This codes for CASSPTVVYEQYF.

The genes are TRBV5-6 and TRBJ2-4, with no clear D. The ends were cut back, 2 bases at V and 1 base at J, with 10 bases in the middle. This CDR3 is 15 amino acids long. Per germline, CDR1 SGHDT and CDR2 YYEEEE. This CDR3 reads CASSFATVAKNIQYF. The DNA for the CDR3 is TGTGCCAGCAGCTTCGCTACAGTGGCCAAAAACATTCAGTACTTC.

The rearrangement uses TRBV7-9 and TRBJ2-7, with D possibly matching TRBD1 (5 bases). The germline V and J ends were trimmed by 4 bases and 4 bases, with 5 bases remaining between them. Germline V gene sequence: CDR1 SEHNR, CDR2 FQNEAQ (reference sequence). CDR3 length: 11 residues. The CDR3, as DNA: TGTGCCAGCAGCTACAGGTACGAGCAGTACTTC. Its translation: CASSYRYEQYF. Based on the CDR3 plus reference TRBV7-9 and TRBJ2-7, the full variable domain is DTGVSQNPRHKITKRGQNVTFRCDPISEHNRLYWYRQTLGQGPEFLTYFQNEAQLEKSRLLSDRFSAERPKGSFSTLEIQRTEQGDSAMYLCASSYRYEQYFGPGTRLTVT.

This chain uses TRBV6-1 with TRBJ2-1; D might be TRBD2 (5 bases). V gave up 6 bases and J gave up 9 bases, with 15 bases separating them. This CDR3 is built from 13 residues. Germline loops: CDR1 MNHNS, CDR2 SASEGT. This CDR3 is CASRRTGDTEQFF. The CDR3 nucleotides are TGTGCCAGCAGGAGGACCGGGGATACTGAGCAGTTCTTC.

This clone appeared once. The chain recombines TRBV19 with TRBJ1-5; no clear D gene. This CDR3 contains 14 residues. With 10 bases removed from V and 0 bases from J, the gap between germline ends came to 13 bases. In germline, CDR1 is LNHDA, CDR2 SQIVND (reference sequence). The CDR3 region has the DNA TGTGCCACCCTAGACGCGTATAGCAATCAGCCCCAGCATTTT. Translation gives CATLDAYSNQPQHF.

V gene TRBV27 combines with J gene TRBJ1-2; no clear D gene. V was cut by 8 bases and J by 1 base, with 5 bases left in between. The germline CDR1 and CDR2 sequences are MNHEY and SMNVEV (reference sequence). This CDR3 has 11 residues. In nucleotides, the CDR3 is TGTGCCAGCGGGCTTAACTATGGCTACACCTTC. This codes for CASGLNYGYTF.

This clone was seen only once. This chain uses TRBV7-9 with TRBJ2-3, with D unresolved. V was cut by 3 bases and J by 1 base, with 11 bases left in between. The CDR3 is 15 amino acids. The germline CDR1 and CDR2 sequences are SEHNR and FQNEAQ (reference sequence). DNA of the CDR3: TGTGCCAGCAGCTTGGGCCGTCTGGGCACAGATACGCAGTATTTT. This gives the protein CASSLGRLGTDTQYF.

This clone was recorded a few times. The chain combines TRBV7-9 with TRBJ1-1, with D unclear. The CDR3 length is 13 residues. Germline CDR1 is SEHNR and CDR2 is FQNEAQ (reference sequence). V was shortened by 5 bases and J by 5 bases, with 12 bases between the two germline ends. The CDR3 nucleotides are TGTGCCAGCAGCCCCCCTTGGAGTACTGAAGCTTTCTTT. This encodes CASSPPWSTEAFF.

This clone was seen a handful of times. V gene TRBV6-1 combines with J gene TRBJ1-5; a possible D gene is TRBD1 (5 bases). Germline CDR1 MNHNS, CDR2 SASEGT. CDR3 length: 14 amino acids. V dropped 2 bases and J dropped 5 bases, with 10 bases sitting between them. This chain's CDR3 is CASSETGTYQPQHF. CDR3 nucleotide sequence: TGTGCCAGCAGTGAAACAGGAACTTATCAGCCCCAGCATTTT.

The chain carries TRBV14 and TRBJ2-3; 12 positions match TRBD2. The germline V gene encodes CDR1 SGHDN and CDR2 FVKESK. V was pared by 5 bases and J by 5 bases, with 11 bases of the junction left unmatched. The CDR3 extends over 17 amino acids. Here the CDR3 DNA reads TGTGCCAGCAGCAAGGACCGACTAGCGGGAGTCGTAGATACGCAGTATTTT. It is translated as CASSKDRLAGVVDTQYF.

This sequence joins TRBV6-4 and TRBJ1-2; D unresolved. V was trimmed by 7 bases and J by 8 bases, leaving 11 bases between them. The CDR3 totals 11 residues. Germline CDR1 reads MRHNA; CDR2 reads SNTAGT. CDR3 region: CASTGQVGYTF. The CDR3 bases are TGTGCCAGCACTGGGCAGGTGGGCTACACCTTC.

The chain couples TRBV10-3 to TRBJ2-1; 9 positions match TRBD2. V trimming: 6 bases; J trimming: 6 bases; junction bases outside the gene matches: 9. The CDR3 has 15 residues. CDR1 is ENHRY, CDR2 SYGVKD, per germline. In DNA, the CDR3 is TGTGCCATCAGCCCGATAGCGGGAGTTGGCAATGAGCAGTTCTTC. This gives the protein CAISPIAGVGNEQFF.

The rearrangement links TRBV9 to TRBJ1-1, with TRBD1 matching over 9 bases. The CDR3 contains 14 residues. V lost 5 bases, J lost 3 bases, and 5 bases stayed unmatched. CDR1 is SGDLS and CDR2 is YYNGEE in the germline V gene. The chain's CDR3 is CASRGQGGDTEAFF. In nucleotides, the CDR3 is TGTGCCAGCAGGGGACAGGGCGGTGACACTGAAGCTTTCTTT.

This CDR3 is CASSQTRGGQPQHF. CDR3 bases: TGCGCCAGCAGCCAGACCAGAGGTGGGCAGCCCCAGCATTTT. V usage is TRBV4-3 and J usage is TRBJ1-5; no clear D. V was shortened by 3 bases and J by 7 bases, with 13 bases between the two germline ends. The CDR3 runs 14 residues. The germline V gene encodes CDR1 LGHNA and CDR2 YSLEER.

The chain recombines TRBV5-1 with TRBJ2-7, with D perhaps TRBD1 (6 bases). CDR1 is SGHRS, CDR2 YFSETQ, per germline. This CDR3 contains 14 residues. The ends were cut back, 4 bases at V and 2 bases at J, with 13 bases in the middle. As DNA, the CDR3 is TGCGCCAGCAGCAAAGACAGGCCACCCTACGAGCAGTACTTC. Amino acid sequence: CASSKDRPPYEQYF.

The J gene is TRBJ2-3, the V gene TRBV6-5, with 8 bases that match TRBD2. The J segment lost 5 bases and the V segment lost 9 bases, leaving 7 bases of the junction unmatched. Germline CDR1 reads MNHEY; CDR2 reads SVGAGI. The CDR3 consists of 13 residues. This chain's CDR3 is CASRSGGGDTQYF. The CDR3 nucleotides are TGTGCCAGTCGATCGGGGGGGGGAGATACGCAGTATTTT.

The chain uses TRBV27 and TRBJ2-4; possibly TRBD2 for D (5 bases). Trimming shortened V by 5 bases and J by 0 bases, and 14 bases separated the two germline ends. The CDR3 contains 16 residues. Germline-derived CDR1 and CDR2 are MNHEY and SMNVEV (reference sequence). The CDR3 spells CASSPRERQAKNIQYF. DNA for the CDR3: TGTGCCAGCAGTCCAAGGGAGCGGCAAGCCAAAAACATTCAGTACTTC.

J is TRBJ1-2 and V is TRBV29-1; no firm D call. V was clipped by 6 bases and J by 1 base, with 12 bases between them. Germline CDR1 reads SQVTM; CDR2 reads ANQGSEA. The CDR3 consists of 13 residues. CDR3 sequence reads: CSVLTHLNYGYTF. The CDR3 DNA reads as TGCAGCGTGTTGACACACCTTAACTATGGCTACACCTTC. The whole variable domain, filled in from reference TRBV29-1 and TRBJ1-2, reads SAVISQKPSRDICQRGTSLTIQCQVDSQVTMMFWYRQQPGQSLTLIATANQGSEATYESGFVIDKFPISRPNLTFSTLTVSNMSPEDSSIYLCSVLTHLNYGYTFGSGTRLTVV.

The chain recombines TRBV5-6 with TRBJ2-7; D possibly corresponds to TRBD2 (7 bases). CDR1 and CDR2 from the germline V gene are SGHDT and YYEEEE. V shed 4 bases and J shed 6 bases, with 20 bases lying between them. The CDR3 extends over 15 amino acids. The CDR3 DNA is TGTGCCAGCAGCCGACGGGGGGCAGGGTCTGCCGAGCAGTACTTC. It translates to CASSRRGAGSAEQYF.

The genes are TRBV9 and TRBJ2-3; 9 bases are a match to TRBD1. The CDR3 runs to 14 residues. V lost 4 bases to trimming and J lost 5 bases; unmatched junction nucleotides: 5. CDR1 and CDR2 (germline): SGDLS, YYNGEE. The CDR3 bases are TGTGCCAGCAGCTTAGGGGGACAGGGAGATACGCAGTATTTT. It specifies CASSLGGQGDTQYF.